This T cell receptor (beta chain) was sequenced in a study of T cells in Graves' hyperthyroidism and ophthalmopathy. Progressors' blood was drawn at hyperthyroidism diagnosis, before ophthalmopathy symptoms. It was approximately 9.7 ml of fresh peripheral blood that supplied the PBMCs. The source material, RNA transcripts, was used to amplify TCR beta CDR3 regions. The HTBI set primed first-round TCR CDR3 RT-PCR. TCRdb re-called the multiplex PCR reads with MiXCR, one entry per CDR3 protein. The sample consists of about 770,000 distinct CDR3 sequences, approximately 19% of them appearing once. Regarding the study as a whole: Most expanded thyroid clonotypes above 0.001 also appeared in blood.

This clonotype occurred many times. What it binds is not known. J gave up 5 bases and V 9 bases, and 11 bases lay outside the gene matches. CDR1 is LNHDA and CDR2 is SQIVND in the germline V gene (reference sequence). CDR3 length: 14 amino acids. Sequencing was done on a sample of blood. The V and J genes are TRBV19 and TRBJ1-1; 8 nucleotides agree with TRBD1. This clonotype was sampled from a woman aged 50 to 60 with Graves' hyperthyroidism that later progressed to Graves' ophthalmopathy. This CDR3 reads CASTDRGPYTEAFF. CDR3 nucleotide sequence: TGTGCCAGCACCGACAGGGGCCCTTATACTGAAGCTTTCTTT. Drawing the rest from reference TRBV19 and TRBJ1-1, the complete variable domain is DGGITQSPKYLFRKEGQNVTLSCEQNLNHDAMYWYRQDPGQGLRLIYYSQIVNDFQKGDIAEGYSVSREKKESFPLTVTSAQKNPTAFYLCASTDRGPYTEAFFGQGTRLTVV.